This entry concerns a single T cell receptor beta chain. The data were obtained in a study of blood T cell repertoires in COVID-19. Under the authors' procedure: It was from reference gene primer amplification that nucleated cell counts were estimated. This table comes from immunoSEQ multiplex PCR, and its TCRdb copy is limited to in-frame clones, with some not included. V and J calls and clone size are given by that table; D and trimming were obtained from the DNA. Here the sample spans about 270,000 clones, about 88% being singletons. CDR3 size: 15 residues. Trimming cost V 0 bases and J 6 bases; bases outside gene matches: 8. The V gene's germline CDR1 is SGDLS and CDR2 YYNGEE.

The chain recombines TRBV9 with TRBJ2-7; 8 positions agree with TRBD1. The TCR sequence derives from a man in his 60s who had recovered from COVID-19. The sequenced material came from peripheral blood. The CDR3 sequence is CASSVDPGQVSEQYF. The CDR3 DNA reads TGTGCCAGCAGCGTAGATCCGGGACAGGTATCCGAGCAGTACTTC.